This T cell receptor (beta chain) was captured in a study of identical twins. cDNA molecules carried unique molecular identifiers, and template switching added a universal primer site. A single record per CDR3 protein comes from TCRdb applying MiXCR to the 5' RACE reads. The repertoire holds approximately 470,000 distinct CDR3 sequences, with approximately 14% as singletons. The CDR3 spans 11 residues, counting both ends. This clonotype was seen only a few times. Its antigen is unknown. The missing conserved phenylalanine or tryptophan at the end of this CDR3 makes a read error likely. It is unclear where the CDR3 begins or ends on the DNA, so no DNA is shown, and the CDR3 is as TCRdb lists it. Regarding the study as a whole: Some out-of-frame alpha sequences were shared by twins, and these showed excess low generation probability.

These same records also appear under a second study, on yellow fever vaccine responses in identical twins. That work contributes: As reported, the vaccine T cell response of twins seemed partly convergent and partly personalized.

The sequence derives from a woman in her late teens or twenties in good health. Sequenced: CD4+ T cells sorted from blood. The chain couples TRBV12-3 or TRBV12-4 to TRBJ2-1; TRBD2, the table's D call, was not compared with the DNA. The CDR3 loop reads CASSSPGTACL.